Listed below are T cell receptor beta chains from one sample, sequenced in a study of T-cell memory formation after mild COVID-19. TCRdb called the 5' RACE reads again in MiXCR, with one record for every CDR3 protein. The sample carries tens of thousands of distinct CDR3 sequences, 9% to 15% recorded once. Sequencing was carried out using PBMCs or a T cell subset sorted from them (not recorded which). Receptor source: a man younger than 30 who had mild COVID-19 (a few samples of this study predate the infection). Cell type and time point are not known. Each CDR3 is given with its conserved first and last residue. A D gene is named only where the DNA matches it firmly. Some rows mark clone size as missing; the rest say once, few, many or name a class of expanded clone.

clone size	V gene	D gene	J gene	CDR3 DNA	CDR3 protein
many	TRBV7-3	TRBD1	TRBJ1-1	TGTGCCAGCAGCCTGACAGGGGTGAGCACTGAAGCTTTCTTT	CASSLTGVSTEAFF
many	TRBV23-1	TRBD1	TRBJ2-4	TGCGCCAGCCCCCGAGGGGGCCGACTGCTAGCCAAAAACATTCAGTACTTC	CASPRGGRLLAKNIQYF
.	TRBV21-1	.	TRBJ1-6	TGTGCCAGCAGCCCGCCCGACAGGGCGAATATCGATTCACCCCTCCACTTT	CASSPPDRANIDSPLHF
many	TRBV20-1	.	TRBJ2-3	TGCAGTGCTGTAGAAGGGGCGAGCACAGATACGCAGTATTTT	CSAVEGASTDTQYF
.	TRBV30	TRBD1	TRBJ2-6	TGTGCCTGGAGGGACAGGGCGCGTGGGGCCAACGTCCTGACTTTC	CAWRDRARGANVLTF
few	TRBV9	TRBD1	TRBJ2-7	TGTGCCAGCAGCCCAAGGGACAGGGTACTGTACGAGCAGTACTTC	CASSPRDRVLYEQYF
.	TRBV29-1	.	TRBJ2-3	TGCAGCGTTGCGATGGGTGGACACTCCACAACGAGCACAGATACGCAGTATTTT	CSVAMGGHSTTSTDTQYF
few	TRBV7-2	.	TRBJ2-3	TGTGCCAGCAGCGCTGGCCGATACACAGATACGCAGTATTTT	CASSAGRYTDTQYF
few	TRBV6-5	.	TRBJ2-5	TGTGCCAGCAGTTATTATTCGACCTACCAAGAGACCCAGTACTTC	CASSYYSTYQETQYF
many	TRBV20-1	TRBD1	TRBJ2-5	TGCAGTGCTAGAGCCCAGGGGGCTGGAGAGACCCAGTACTTC	CSARAQGAGETQYF
few	TRBV12-3/TRBV12-4	.	TRBJ1-1	TGTGCCAGCAGTTTTTCAGAGAACACTGAAGCTTTCTTT	CASSFSENTEAFF